The 29 T cell receptor beta chains below all came from one sample that was sequenced in a study of technical replicates of blood from several donors. Produced via immunoSEQ multiplex PCR; TCRdb's table is partial and in-frame only. This sample has some 70,000 clones; approximately 97% occur once, and the top ten carry approximately 0.3%. The sequencing sample was made of T cells isolated from PBMCs. Every receptor here comes from a human donor in good health.

The chain combines TRBV6-5 with TRBJ1-1, with 10 nucleotides matching TRBD1. The CDR3 contains 15 residues. The V gene's germline CDR1 is MNHEY and CDR2 SVGAGI. Trimming cost V 6 bases and J 1 base; bases outside gene matches: 5. CDR3 sequence (DNA): TGTGCCAGCAGCCTCCGGGACAGGGGGAACACTGAAGCTTTCTTT. Translation gives CASSLRDRGNTEAFF.

The V and J genes are TRBV7-9 and TRBJ2-2; TRBD2 matches at 7 bases. V was pared by 5 bases and J by 2 bases, with 11 bases of the junction left unmatched. CDR3 length: 17 residues. Germline-derived CDR1 and CDR2 are SEHNR and FQNEAQ (reference sequence). CDR3 amino acids: CASSPPEGLINTGELFF. The CDR3 DNA sequence: TGTGCCAGCAGCCCTCCCGAGGGACTAATTAACACCGGGGAGCTGTTTTTT.

J is TRBJ2-3 and V is TRBV5-1; D is perhaps TRBD2 (5 bases). Germline lookup yields CDR1 SGHRS and CDR2 YFSETQ. The CDR3 spans 15 residues. V lost 0 bases to trimming and J lost 0 bases, with 8 bases between them. CDR3 residues: CASSLADWSTDTQYF. In nucleotides, the CDR3 is TGCGCCAGCAGCTTGGCGGACTGGAGCACAGATACGCAGTATTTT.

A few counts support this clone. The chain joins TRBV5-4 to TRBJ2-7; D not resolved. Germline V gene lookup returns CDR1 SGHNT and CDR2 YYREEE (reference sequence). The CDR3 is 16 residues long. Trimming took off 0 bases at V and 1 base at J, with 14 bases between the two ends. CDR3 coding DNA: TGTGCCAGCAGCTTGGATCCAGAGGCGGAGTCCTACGAGCAGTACTTC. This sequence encodes CASSLDPEAESYEQYF.

This sequence joins TRBV7-2 and TRBJ2-3; 9 positions agree with TRBD1. CDR3 length: 14 amino acids. Germline V gives CDR1 SGHTA, CDR2 FQGNSA. With V trimmed by 5 bases and J by 3 bases, 3 bases remained unmatched. The CDR3 loop reads CASSTDRGTDTQYF. The CDR3 nucleotides read TGTGCCAGCAGCACGGACAGGGGAACAGATACGCAGTATTTT.

The rearrangement uses TRBV4-3 and TRBJ1-1; D remains unclear. The CDR3 extends over 15 amino acids. Germline assignment: CDR1 LGHNA and CDR2 YSLEER. V lost 0 bases and J lost 11, with 19 bases in between. The DNA for the CDR3 is TGCGCCAGCAGCCAAGATATCACGGCGGGGTTGTGGGCTTTCTTT. It is translated as CASSQDITAGLWAFF.

The rearrangement joins TRBV27 to TRBJ2-7; D gene uncertain. V dropped 4 bases and J dropped 1 base, with 5 bases sitting between them. The CDR3 runs to 12 residues. The V gene's germline CDR1 is MNHEY and CDR2 SMNVEV (reference sequence). The CDR3 DNA follows: TGTGCCAGCAGTTCTCTATCCTACGAGCAGTACTTC. Protein product: CASSSLSYEQYF.

The chain's CDR3 is CASSFFQNEAFF. The DNA of the CDR3 is TGTGCCAGCAGTTTTTTCCAGAATGAAGCTTTCTTT. V usage is TRBV28 and J usage is TRBJ1-1; no clear D. The CDR3 is 12 amino acids. Germline V gene data show CDR1 as MDHEN and CDR2 as SYDVKM. Trimming stripped 3 bases from V and 7 bases from J, with 9 bases between. Complete variable domain (other parts from reference TRBV28 and TRBJ1-1): DVKVTQSSRYLVKRTGEKVFLECVQDMDHENMFWYRQDPGLGLRLIYFSYDVKMKEKGDIPEGYSVSREKKERFSLILESASTNQTSMYLCASSFFQNEAFFGQGTRLTVV.

Comments on this clone: One junction end disagrees with the germline gene, perhaps due to a read error. CDR3 sequence (DNA): TGTGCCAGCAGCCCGGGGGGCACTAAGGAAAAACTGTTTTTT. This translates into CASSPGGTKEKLFF. The J gene is TRBJ1-4, the V gene TRBV5-6, with D possibly being TRBD1 (6 bases). The CDR3 consists of 14 residues. Germline values: CDR1 SGHDT, CDR2 YYEEEE.

The genes are TRBV6-1 and TRBJ2-7; 7 positions agree with TRBD1. Germline CDR1 and CDR2: MNHNS and SASEGT. There are 12 residues in the CDR3. The V segment lost 4 bases and the J segment 6 bases; nucleotides outside the gene matches: 3. CDR3 DNA: TGTGCCAGCAGTGCCGACAGGGTCGAGCAGTACTTC. Residues: CASSADRVEQYF.

V usage is TRBV20-1 and J usage is TRBJ2-7; D possibly corresponds to TRBD2 (6 bases). The CDR3 sequence is 11 residues long. Germline V gives CDR1 DFQATT, CDR2 SNEGSKA (reference sequence). V was cut by 5 bases and J by 3 bases, with 8 bases left in between. This CDR3 reads CSAGDFYEQYF. The CDR3 nucleotides are TGCAGTGCTGGGGACTTCTACGAGCAGTACTTC.

The rearrangement uses TRBV4-1 and TRBJ1-2; tentative D call: TRBD1 (6 bases). This CDR3 is 13 amino acids long. CDR1 MGHRA and CDR2 YSYEKL come from the germline V gene. V lost 0 bases, J lost 8 bases, and 10 bases lay in between. CDR3 residues: CASSQEGAGGYTF. The CDR3 DNA is TGCGCCAGCAGCCAAGAGGGGGCTGGAGGCTACACCTTC.

This chain connects TRBV6-5 to TRBJ2-7; tentatively, D is TRBD1 (6 bases). This CDR3 spans 14 amino acids. CDR1 and CDR2 from the germline V gene are MNHEY and SVGAGI. V was shortened by 0 bases and J by 5 bases, with 11 bases between the two germline ends. The CDR3 loop is CASSYSITGNEQYF. DNA of the CDR3: TGTGCCAGCAGTTACTCGATTACAGGGAACGAGCAGTACTTC.

The rearrangement joins TRBV30 to TRBJ2-5; possibly TRBD1 for D (5 bases). The V gene's germline CDR1 is GTSNPN and CDR2 SVGIG (reference sequence). The ends were cut back, 3 bases at V and 5 bases at J, with 10 bases in the middle. The CDR3 extends over 12 amino acids. CDR3 residues: CAWRQVSETQYF. The CDR3, as DNA: TGTGCCTGGAGACAGGTTAGCGAGACCCAGTACTTC.

The chain employs TRBV27 and TRBJ2-1; TRBD2 matches at 8 bases. After removal of 7 bases from V and 0 bases from J, the junction contained 17 bases not matched to a gene. CDR1 and CDR2 (germline): MNHEY, SMNVEV (reference sequence). The CDR3 length is 19 residues. The DNA of the CDR3 is TGTGCCAGCATGTATACCGGGACTAGACTAAAAAGCTCCTACAATGAGCAGTTCTTC. It yields the protein CASMYTGTRLKSSYNEQFF.

The V and J genes are TRBV7-3 and TRBJ1-1; D uncertain. The germline gives CDR1 SGHTA, CDR2 FQGTGA. CDR3 length: 13 residues. The germline V and J ends were trimmed by 0 bases and 4 bases, with 6 bases remaining between them. DNA for the CDR3: TGTGCCAGCAGCTTAACCTCTCGCACTGAAGCTTTCTTT. Translated: CASSLTSRTEAFF.

The chain links TRBV29-1 to TRBJ1-1, with a possible D match to TRBD1 (5 bases). The CDR3 spans 11 residues. Germline CDR1 SQVTM, CDR2 ANQGSEA. The germline V and J ends were trimmed by 7 bases and 11 bases, with 17 bases remaining between them. The CDR3 DNA reads as TGCAGCGGTTATCCTTGGGAGGGGGCTTTCTTT. It encodes CSGYPWEGAFF.

The chain links TRBV7-9 to TRBJ1-3; D may be TRBD1 (6 bases). Germline V gene sequence: CDR1 SEHNR, CDR2 FQNEAQ (reference sequence). The CDR3 spans 15 residues. V shed 11 bases and J shed 0 bases, with 17 bases lying between them. The CDR3 protein is CAVGAPKSSGNTIYF. In nucleotides, the CDR3 is TGTGCCGTGGGGGCACCAAAGAGCTCTGGAAACACCATATATTTT.

The chain uses TRBV18 and TRBJ1-4, with 10 bases that match TRBD1. CDR1 is KGHSH and CDR2 is LQKENI in the germline V gene. The CDR3 extends over 15 amino acids. V lost 5 bases, J lost 2 bases, and 2 bases stayed unmatched. The CDR3 sequence: CASSRGQGTNEKLFF. DNA for the CDR3: TGTGCCAGCTCAAGGGGACAGGGGACTAATGAAAAACTGTTTTTT.

On this clone: This specimen includes other DNA sequences encoding the same CDR3. The chain carries TRBV6-5 and TRBJ1-2; weak D call: TRBD1 (5 bases). Per germline, CDR1 MNHEY and CDR2 SVGAGI. V was shortened by 2 bases and J by 5 bases, with 9 bases between the two germline ends. CDR3 length equals 13 residues. In DNA form, the CDR3 reads TGTGCCAGCAGTTACCAGGGAAATTATGGCTACACCTTC. This sequence encodes CASSYQGNYGYTF.

With respect to this clone: This same CDR3 is encoded by further DNA sequences in the sample. This chain connects TRBV5-1 to TRBJ1-1; 8 positions match TRBD1. The length of the CDR3 is 14 residues. Germline assignment: CDR1 SGHRS and CDR2 YFSETQ. V gave up 4 bases and J gave up 0 bases; unmatched junction bases: 2. The DNA for the CDR3 is TGCGCCAGCAGCCTGACAGGGGTGAACACTGAAGCTTTCTTT. The encoded protein is CASSLTGVNTEAFF.

The chain links TRBV27 to TRBJ2-7; no reliable D call. Germline assignment: CDR1 MNHEY and CDR2 SMNVEV (reference sequence). This CDR3 has 13 residues. V dropped 6 bases and J dropped 6 bases, with 15 bases sitting between them. CDR3 loop: CASRLNSVSEQYF. The CDR3 bases are TGTGCCAGCAGGCTTAACTCGGTGTCCGAGCAGTACTTC.

The chain employs TRBV7-6 and TRBJ2-2, with a tentative D call TRBD2 (5 bases). Germline CDR1 SGHVS, CDR2 FNYEAQ. The germline V and J ends were trimmed by 11 bases and 3 bases, with 13 bases remaining between them. CDR3 size: 13 residues. The DNA for the CDR3 is TGTGCCGGGCGAGGGCTCCACACCGGGGAGCTGTTTTTT. Protein product: CAGRGLHTGELFF.

The chain recombines TRBV5-1 with TRBJ1-1; 8 bases are a match to TRBD1. After removal of 4 bases from V and 3 bases from J, the junction contained 8 bases not matched to a gene. Germline assignment: CDR1 SGHRS and CDR2 YFSETQ. The CDR3 totals 15 residues. In DNA form, the CDR3 reads TGCGCCAGCAGCATTGCAGGGGGCGTGTACACTGAAGCTTTCTTT. It yields the protein CASSIAGGVYTEAFF.

The chain employs TRBV5-4 and TRBJ2-1; D may be TRBD2 (6 bases). Trimming cost V 3 bases and J 0 bases, with 10 bases left between them. The CDR3 is made up of 15 amino acids. Germline V gene sequence: CDR1 SGHNT, CDR2 YYREEE (reference sequence). DNA for the CDR3: TGTGCCAGCAGCTCGGCGGGGAGCTCCTACAATGAGCAGTTCTTC. Amino acid sequence: CASSSAGSSYNEQFF.

V gene TRBV29-1 combines with J gene TRBJ2-4; TRBD1 aligns across 7 bases. Germline trimming cut 4 bases from V and 0 bases from J; bases unmatched to any gene: 15. The CDR3 is 18 amino acids. CDR1 SQVTM and CDR2 ANQGSEA come from the germline V gene. In DNA form, the CDR3 reads TGCAGCGTTGGTCTCTTCGGGACAGAGCTACTAGCCAAAAACATTCAGTACTTC. This encodes CSVGLFGTELLAKNIQYF.

The V and J genes are TRBV25-1 and TRBJ2-7; 11 nucleotides agree with TRBD2. This CDR3 has 15 residues. With V trimmed by 6 bases and J by 1 base, 5 bases remained unmatched. Germline-derived CDR1 and CDR2 are MGHDK and SYGVNS. The CDR3: CASSVTSGVSYEQYF. As DNA, the CDR3 is TGTGCCAGCAGCGTGACTAGCGGGGTATCCTACGAGCAGTACTTC.

This clone was counted a single time. The J gene is TRBJ1-5, the V gene TRBV28, with D unresolved. This CDR3 is 12 amino acids long. Trimming stripped 6 bases from V and 4 bases from J, with 7 bases between. Germline CDR1 and CDR2: MDHEN and SYDVKM. CDR3 protein: CASRLGNQPQHF. The CDR3 DNA reads TGTGCCAGCAGACTCGGGAATCAGCCCCAGCATTTT.

The rearrangement joins TRBV23-1 to TRBJ2-7; TRBD2 might be the D (6 bases). TRBV23-1 is an ORF, with its function uncertain. The CDR3 covers 15 residues. Trimming cost V 3 bases and J 3 bases, with 15 bases left between them. The CDR3 nucleotides are TGCGCCAGCAGTCATAGACGGAGGGACTTCTACGAGCAGTACTTC. Translating gives CASSHRRRDFYEQYF.